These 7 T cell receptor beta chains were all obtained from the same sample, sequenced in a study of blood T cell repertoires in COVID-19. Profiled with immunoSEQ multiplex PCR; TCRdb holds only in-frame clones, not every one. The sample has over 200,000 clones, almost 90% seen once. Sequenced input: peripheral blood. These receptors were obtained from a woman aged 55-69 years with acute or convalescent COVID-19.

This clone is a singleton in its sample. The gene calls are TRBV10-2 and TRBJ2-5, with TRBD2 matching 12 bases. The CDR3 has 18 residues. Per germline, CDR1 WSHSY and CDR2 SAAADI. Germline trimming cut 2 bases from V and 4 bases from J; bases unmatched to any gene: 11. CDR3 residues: CASSEPETSGSAGETQYF. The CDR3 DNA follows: TGCGCCAGCAGTGAGCCAGAGACTAGCGGGAGCGCCGGAGAGACCCAGTACTTC.

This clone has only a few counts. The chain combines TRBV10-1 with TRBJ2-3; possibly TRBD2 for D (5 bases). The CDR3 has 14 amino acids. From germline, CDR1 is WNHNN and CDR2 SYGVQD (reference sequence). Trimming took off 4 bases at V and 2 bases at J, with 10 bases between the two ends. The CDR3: CASSAGESTDTQYF. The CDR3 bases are TGCGCCAGCAGTGCCGGGGAGTCCACAGATACGCAGTATTTT.

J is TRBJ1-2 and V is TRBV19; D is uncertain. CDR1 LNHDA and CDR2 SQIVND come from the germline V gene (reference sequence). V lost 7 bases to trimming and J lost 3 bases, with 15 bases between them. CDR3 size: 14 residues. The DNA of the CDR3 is TGTGCCAGTAAGGCAGCGTTAACCCACTATGGCTACACCTTC. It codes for CASKAALTHYGYTF.

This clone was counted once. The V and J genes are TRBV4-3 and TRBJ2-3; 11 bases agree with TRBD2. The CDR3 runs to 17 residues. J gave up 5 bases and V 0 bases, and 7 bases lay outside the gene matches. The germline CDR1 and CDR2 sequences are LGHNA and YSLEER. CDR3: CASSQEIAGGPVDTQYF. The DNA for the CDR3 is TGCGCCAGCAGCCAAGAAATAGCGGGAGGGCCTGTAGATACGCAGTATTTT.

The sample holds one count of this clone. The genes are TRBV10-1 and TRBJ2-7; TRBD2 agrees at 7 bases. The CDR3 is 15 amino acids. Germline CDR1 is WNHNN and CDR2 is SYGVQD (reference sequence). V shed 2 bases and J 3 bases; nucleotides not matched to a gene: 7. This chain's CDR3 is CASSEGLGRDYEQYF. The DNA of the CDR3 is TGCGCCAGCAGTGAGGGTCTAGGGAGGGACTACGAGCAGTACTTC.

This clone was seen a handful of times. CDR3 protein: CASSQGYRGSEQYF. In DNA, the CDR3 is TGCGCCAGCAGCCAAGGCTACAGGGGGAGCGAGCAGTACTTC. This chain links TRBV4-3 with TRBJ2-7; TRBD1 agrees at 8 bases. The germline CDR1 and CDR2 sequences are LGHNA and YSLEER. There are 14 residues in the CDR3. V trimming: 1 base; J trimming: 6 bases; junction bases outside the gene matches: 5.

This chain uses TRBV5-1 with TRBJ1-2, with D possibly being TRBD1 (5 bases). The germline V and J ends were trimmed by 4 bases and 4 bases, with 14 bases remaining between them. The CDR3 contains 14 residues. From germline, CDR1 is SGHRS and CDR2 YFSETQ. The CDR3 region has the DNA TGCGCCAGCAGCCCCGTACTTGGGGCCTATGGCTACACCTTC. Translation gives CASSPVLGAYGYTF.